This T cell receptor (beta chain) was documented in a study of Graves' ophthalmopathy and Graves' hyperthyroidism. As the template, RNA transcripts were used to amplify TCR beta CDR3 regions. Second-round multiplex PCR came after a first-round RT-PCR that employed HTBI primers. One entry per CDR3 protein results from TCRdb running MiXCR on the multiplex PCR reads. This repertoire shows over a million distinct CDR3 sequences, 35% to 40% found once; its top ten account for over 8.5%. Germline V gene data show CDR1 as LNHDA and CDR2 as SQIVND (reference sequence). Trimming removed 7 bases from V and 0 bases from J, with 12 bases in between. CDR3 size: 15 residues. This clonotype showed up many times.

The chain is built from TRBV19 and TRBJ2-2; D possibly corresponds to TRBD2 (5 bases). The sample consisted of peripheral blood or thyroid tissue (not recorded which). The sequence derives from an adult man with Graves' hyperthyroidism. In DNA, the CDR3 is TGTGCCAGTATCCCCTCAGCGGCGAACACCGGGGAGCTGTTTTTT. Residues: CASIPSAANTGELFF.